The source of this T cell receptor beta chain is a study of blood T cells in healthy people across ages. Study-level information: For every two T cells, template switching captured about one barcoded beta molecule.

Then a second PCR, running roughly 7 to 11 cycles, was carried out with a sample-barcoded 5' primer and a J-beta primer mix. Each CDR3 protein is one row after TCRdb ran MiXCR on the 5' RACE reads. The sample has hundreds of thousands of distinct CDR3 sequences; 58% are singletons. Trimming stripped 0 bases from V and 7 bases from J, with 11 bases between. Germline CDR1 SGDLS, CDR2 YYNGEE. The CDR3 loop spans 15 amino acids. Study outcomes and limitations: PBMCs left unsorted prevented a conclusive naive versus antigen-experienced comparison. Donor CMV status was unknown, possibly confounding expanded clonotype changes. Relative to aged donors, long-lived donors carried more naive CD4+ cells and displayed higher diversity.

A note on this clonotype: Its cognate antigen is unknown.

This TCR was sampled from a man aged 25 to 40 in good health. The V and J genes are TRBV9 and TRBJ2-6; possible D gene TRBD1, 5 bases. Sequenced material: blood. CDR3 sequence: CASSVEGAQANVLTF. CDR3 coding DNA: TGTGCCAGCAGCGTAGAAGGGGCACAAGCCAACGTCCTGACTTTC.